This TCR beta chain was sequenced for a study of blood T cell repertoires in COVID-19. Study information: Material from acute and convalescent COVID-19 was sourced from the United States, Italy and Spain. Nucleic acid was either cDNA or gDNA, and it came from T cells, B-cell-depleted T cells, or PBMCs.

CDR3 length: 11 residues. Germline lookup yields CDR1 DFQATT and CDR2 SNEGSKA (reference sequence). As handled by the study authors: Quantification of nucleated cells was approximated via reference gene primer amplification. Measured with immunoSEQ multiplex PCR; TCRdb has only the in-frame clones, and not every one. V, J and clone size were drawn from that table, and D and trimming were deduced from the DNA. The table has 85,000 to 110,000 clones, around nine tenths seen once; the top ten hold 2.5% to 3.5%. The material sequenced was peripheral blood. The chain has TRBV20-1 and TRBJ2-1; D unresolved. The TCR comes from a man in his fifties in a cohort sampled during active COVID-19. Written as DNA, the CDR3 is TGCAATCCTAGGGCAGGCGATGAGCAGTTCTTC. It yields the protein CNPRAGDEQFF.